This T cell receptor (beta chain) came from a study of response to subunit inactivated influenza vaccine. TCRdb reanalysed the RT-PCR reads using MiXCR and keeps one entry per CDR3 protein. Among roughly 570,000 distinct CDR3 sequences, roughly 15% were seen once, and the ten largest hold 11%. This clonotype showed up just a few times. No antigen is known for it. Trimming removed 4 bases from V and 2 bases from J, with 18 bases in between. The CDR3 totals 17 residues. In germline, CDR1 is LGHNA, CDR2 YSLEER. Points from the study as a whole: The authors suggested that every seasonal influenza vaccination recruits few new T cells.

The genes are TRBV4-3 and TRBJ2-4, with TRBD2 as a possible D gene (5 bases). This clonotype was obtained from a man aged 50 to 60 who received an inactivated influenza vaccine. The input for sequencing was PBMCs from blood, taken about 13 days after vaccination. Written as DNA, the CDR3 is TGCGCCAGCAGCCCTTTTCCGGCCGGGGATCCCAAAAACATTCAGTACTTC. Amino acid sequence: CASSPFPAGDPKNIQYF.